The sequence of this TCR beta chain was determined in a study of shared clonotypes between healthy human individuals. The CDR3 is 16 amino acids. The J segment lost 3 bases and the V segment lost 2 bases, leaving 7 bases of the junction unmatched. Germline CDR1 SGHTA, CDR2 FQGNSA. In the CD4+ fraction, cells were divided into CD45RA+ naive and CD45RA-negative memory subsets. The authors ran the assay at deep level. Profiled with immunoSEQ multiplex PCR; TCRdb holds only in-frame clones, not every one. The sample shows 2 million to 2.5 million clones, over 85% of them seen only once. The TCR was taken from a man between 18 and 35 years old in good health. Some clones in this sample may be carry-over from other donors' samples. The V gene is TRBV7-2, the J gene TRBJ2-1; 7 bases match TRBD2. Specimen: naive CD4+ T cells from PBMCs. This sample's subset: CD45RA+ positively selected. The CDR3 is CASSLLSSGIYNEQFF. The CDR3 DNA sequence: TGTGCCAGCAGCTTACTTTCCAGCGGGATCTACAATGAGCAGTTCTTC. Full variable domain (outside the CDR3, taken from reference TRBV7-2 and TRBJ2-1): GAGVSQSPSNKVTEKGKDVELRCDPISGHTALYWYRQSLGQGLEFLIYFQGNSAPDKSGLPSDRFSAERTGGSVSTLTIQRTQQEDSAVYLCASSLLSSGIYNEQFFGPGTRLTVL.